One and the same sample provided the 15 T cell receptor beta chains below, sequenced in a study of blood T cell repertoires in COVID-19. The data were produced by immunoSEQ multiplex PCR, yet TCRdb's version contains in-frame clones alone and is incomplete. The profile shows roughly 250,000 clones, 84% of them singletons. The sequenced sample was peripheral blood. These receptors came from a human donor in a cohort sampled during active COVID-19.

This clone appeared a few times. The gene calls are TRBV28 and TRBJ1-5; tentatively, D is TRBD1 (5 bases). This CDR3 has 15 residues. Germline lookup yields CDR1 MDHEN and CDR2 SYDVKM. V was pared by 3 bases and J by 4 bases, with 13 bases between. CDR3 amino acids: CASSFQGAPNQPQHF. DNA for the CDR3: TGTGCCAGCAGTTTTCAGGGTGCCCCAAATCAGCCCCAGCATTTT.

The chain employs TRBV28 and TRBJ1-2, with D maybe TRBD1 (5 bases). Germline loops: CDR1 MDHEN, CDR2 SYDVKM. This CDR3 spans 14 amino acids. Between the trimmed V and J ends, which lost 6 bases and 2 bases, there was a span of 13 bases. CDR3 DNA sequence: TGTGCCAGCAGACCTACAGGAGCAAACTATGGCTACACCTTC. Translation gives CASRPTGANYGYTF.

This clone has a single count. The J gene is TRBJ2-1, the V gene TRBV5-1, with a possible D match to TRBD2 (6 bases). V gave up 1 base and J gave up 6 bases, with 8 bases separating them. The CDR3 totals 13 residues. Germline V lookup: CDR1 SGHRS, CDR2 YFSETQ. The CDR3 loop reads CASSLTSSNEQFF. The DNA of the CDR3 is TGCGCCAGCAGCTTGACTAGCAGCAATGAGCAGTTCTTC.

V usage is TRBV5-1 and J usage is TRBJ1-1; D is possibly TRBD1 (5 bases). This CDR3 is 13 amino acids long. Germline CDR1 and CDR2: SGHRS and YFSETQ. Between the trimmed V and J ends, which lost 2 bases and 3 bases, there was a span of 8 bases. This chain's CDR3 is CASSLTGYTEAFF. CDR3 nucleotides: TGCGCCAGCAGCTTAACAGGATACACTGAAGCTTTCTTT.

This clone was picked up one time. This chain connects TRBV4-1 to TRBJ2-2, with 12 nucleotides matching TRBD2. The germline gives CDR1 MGHRA, CDR2 YSYEKL. The CDR3 runs 16 residues. J lost 7 bases, V lost 7 bases, and 10 bases had no gene match. CDR3 loop: CASNSRTSGVGGELFF. In DNA, the CDR3 is TGCGCCAGCAACAGCCGGACTAGCGGGGTCGGCGGGGAGCTGTTTTTT.

The chain combines TRBV19 with TRBJ1-1; 8 nucleotides agree with TRBD1. The CDR3 runs 16 residues. Germline CDR1 and CDR2: LNHDA and SQIVND (reference sequence). Trimming at V came to 5 bases and at J to 1 base, leaving 9 bases not matched to a gene. CDR3 in amino acids: CASSGPRQGTNTEAFF. The CDR3, as DNA: TGTGCCAGTAGTGGGCCCCGACAGGGGACGAACACTGAAGCTTTCTTT.

In its sample, this clone was seen once. This chain links TRBV5-6 with TRBJ1-4, with D maybe TRBD1 (5 bases). V was trimmed by 2 bases and J by 1 base, leaving 6 bases between them. Germline V lookup: CDR1 SGHDT, CDR2 YYEEEE. The CDR3 runs to 14 residues. The CDR3 loop is CASSFRGTNEKLFF. The DNA of the CDR3 is TGTGCCAGCAGCTTTAGGGGAACTAATGAAAAACTGTTTTTT.

The chain recombines TRBV29-1 with TRBJ2-1; 7 nucleotides agree with TRBD2. The trim removed 4 bases at V and 4 bases at J, leaving 7 bases unmatched. Per germline, CDR1 SQVTM and CDR2 ANQGSEA. This CDR3 is built from 14 residues. The CDR3 loop reads CSVAPGLPYNEQFF. CDR3 nucleotide sequence: TGCAGCGTTGCACCGGGACTACCGTACAATGAGCAGTTCTTC.

V usage is TRBV7-6 and J usage is TRBJ2-3; D perhaps matches TRBD1 (6 bases). The CDR3 runs to 18 residues. V was clipped by 1 base and J by 2 bases, with 19 bases between them. Germline values: CDR1 SGHVS, CDR2 FNYEAQ. The CDR3 region has the DNA TGTGCCAGCAGCTTAGGGGCCGGACAGAAAAGGAACACAGATACGCAGTATTTT. This encodes CASSLGAGQKRNTDTQYF.

V and J are TRBV7-8 and TRBJ2-1; 7 bases match TRBD2. This CDR3 has 17 amino acids. CDR1 SGHVS and CDR2 FQNEAQ come from the germline V gene. V gave up 5 bases and J gave up 4 bases; unmatched junction bases: 14. The CDR3 DNA reads as TGTGCCAGCAGCCCATACCGTCCGGCGGGAGAGTACAATGAGCAGTTCTTC. Protein: CASSPYRPAGEYNEQFF.

The chain uses TRBV2 and TRBJ1-2; D not resolved. CDR1 is SNHLY, CDR2 FYNNEI, per germline. V was shortened by 6 bases and J by 4 bases, with 3 bases between the two germline ends. This CDR3 has 10 residues. CDR3 sequence reads: CASRAYGYTF. CDR3 sequence (DNA): TGTGCCAGCAGGGCCTATGGCTACACCTTC.

The chain couples TRBV10-2 to TRBJ2-5; D unresolved. Germline V CDR1 and CDR2: WSHSY, SAAADI. V dropped 2 bases and J dropped 7 bases, with 17 bases sitting between them. This CDR3 has 15 amino acids. The CDR3 protein is CASSEDQAEIGTQYF. The CDR3 DNA reads TGCGCCAGCAGTGAGGATCAGGCCGAGATAGGGACCCAGTACTTC.

The J gene is TRBJ2-3, the V gene TRBV7-9, with a weak D call TRBD1 (6 bases). Trimming took off 7 bases at V and 14 bases at J, with 22 bases between the two ends. The CDR3 covers 13 residues. CDR1 is SEHNR, CDR2 FQNEAQ, per germline (reference sequence). DNA of the CDR3: TGTGCCAGCACCTTCCCAGGGGAACTAGATCTGTATTTT. Protein sequence: CASTFPGELDLYF.

The CDR3 region is CASSPGLAGINEQFF. For the CDR3, the DNA is TGCGCCAGCAGCCCGGGGCTAGCGGGTATCAATGAGCAGTTCTTC. The chain joins TRBV5-1 to TRBJ2-1; 8 bases match TRBD2. Germline loops: CDR1 SGHRS, CDR2 YFSETQ. This CDR3 comprises 15 residues. Trimming took 4 bases from V and 6 from J; bases not matched to a gene: 9.

The rearrangement uses TRBV2 and TRBJ2-1, with 9 bases fitting TRBD2. V was pared by 7 bases and J by 6 bases, with 10 bases of the junction left unmatched. The CDR3 runs 15 residues. Germline CDR1 and CDR2: SNHLY and FYNNEI. CDR3 coding DNA: TGTGCCAGCAATCTCATAGCGGGGGCCTTCAATGAGCAGTTCTTC. Encoded protein: CASNLIAGAFNEQFF.